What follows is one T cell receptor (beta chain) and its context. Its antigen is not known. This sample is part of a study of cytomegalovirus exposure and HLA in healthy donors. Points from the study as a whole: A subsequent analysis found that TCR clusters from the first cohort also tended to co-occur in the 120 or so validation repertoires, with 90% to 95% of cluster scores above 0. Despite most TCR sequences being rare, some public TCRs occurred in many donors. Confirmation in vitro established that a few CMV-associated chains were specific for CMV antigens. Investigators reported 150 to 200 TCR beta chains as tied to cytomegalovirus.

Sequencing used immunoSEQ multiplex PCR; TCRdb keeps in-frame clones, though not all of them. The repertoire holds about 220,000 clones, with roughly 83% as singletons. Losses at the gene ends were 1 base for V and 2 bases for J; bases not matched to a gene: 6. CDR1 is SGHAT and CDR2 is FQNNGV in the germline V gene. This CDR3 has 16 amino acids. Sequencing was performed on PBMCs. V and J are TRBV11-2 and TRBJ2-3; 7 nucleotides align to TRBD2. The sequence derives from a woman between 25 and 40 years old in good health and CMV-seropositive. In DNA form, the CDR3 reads TGTGCCAGCAGCTTAGGAACTAGCGCGATCACAGATACGCAGTATTTT. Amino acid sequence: CASSLGTSAITDTQYF.